The source of this T cell receptor beta chain is a study of T cell responses to AZD1222 COVID-19 vaccine. Worth noting for this clone: As yet, its antigen is unknown.

Second-dose recipients at about 4 or about 12 weeks were treated as one pooled group. Assay used: immunoSEQ multiplex PCR; TCRdb lists only in-frame clones, some missing. Counted here are around 150,000 clones, roughly 90% occurring once; the ten biggest clones make up more than 4%. Study outcomes and limitations: As reported, nearly half of all spike-specific TCRs target variant regions that are unmutated. A mostly white British donor set with more females was recruited, and clonal diversity was possibly underestimated.

V lost 7 bases and J 4 bases, leaving 10 bases between the germline ends. The CDR3 has 13 residues. Germline assignment: CDR1 SGHTA and CDR2 FQGNSA. The sequences come from peripheral blood, collected 28 days after the second AZD1222 dose. This chain joins TRBV7-2 and TRBJ1-4; the D is unclear. This receptor was taken from an adult who received the AZD1222 COVID-19 vaccine. The CDR3 region is CASTGGINEKLFF. In DNA form, the CDR3 reads TGTGCCAGCACTGGAGGGATTAATGAAAAACTGTTTTTT.